This TCR beta chain was found in a study of T cell responses to AZD1222 COVID-19 vaccine. TCRdb's table, derived via immunoSEQ multiplex PCR, lists solely in-frame clones and lacks some. The sample records 200,000 to 250,000 clones, roughly 94% being singletons. Points from the study as a whole: Elevations in Spike-specific TCR breadth and depth followed administration of two AZD1222 doses. The donor group comprised mostly white British people and more females; the analysis possibly underestimated clonal diversity. Nearly half of spike-specific TCRs reportedly target unmutated variant regions.

Germline assignment: CDR1 SNHLY and CDR2 FYNNEI. This CDR3 region has 13 residues. V lost 6 bases and J lost 2, with 9 bases in between. In regard to this clone: Antigen unknown.

The material sequenced was peripheral blood, taken 28 days after the second dose of the MenACWY control vaccine. This chain links TRBV2 with TRBJ2-3, with D tentatively TRBD1 or TRBD2 (6 bases each). The sequence was obtained from an adult who received the MenACWY meningococcal vaccine as a control. The CDR3 DNA reads as TGTGCCAGCAGAGGGGGGAACACAGATACGCAGTATTTT. This translates into CASRGGNTDTQYF. Based on the CDR3 plus reference TRBV2 and TRBJ2-3, the full variable domain is EPEVTQTPSHQVTQMGQEVILRCVPISNHLYFYWYRQILGQKVEFLVSFYNNEISEKSEIFDDQFSVERPDGSNFTLKIRSTKLEDSAMYFCASRGGNTDTQYFGPGTRLTVL.